The 23 T cell receptor beta chains presented below share a single source sample, sequenced in a study of OX40 agonist ivuxolimab in advanced cancers. Produced via immunoSEQ multiplex PCR; TCRdb's table is partial and in-frame only. The sample contains 95,000 to 100,000 clones, 70% to 85% of which appear only once. Here the sequenced sample was CD4+ or CD8+ T cells sorted from blood, taken in a trial of the OX40 agonist ivuxolimab. The receptors were gathered from an adult with an advanced solid tumor such as melanoma, head and neck, liver or kidney cancer.

The V and J genes are TRBV2 and TRBJ2-1; weak D call: TRBD2 (5 bases). The CDR3 totals 14 residues. V lost 5 bases and J lost 0, with 8 bases in between. Germline assignment: CDR1 SNHLY and CDR2 FYNNEI. For the CDR3, the DNA is TGTGCCAGCAGTCGGGATCGCTCCTACAATGAGCAGTTCTTC. It codes for CASSRDRSYNEQFF.

The rearrangement links TRBV5-6 to TRBJ1-2; the D gene is possibly TRBD1 (6 bases). This CDR3 region has 13 residues. V dropped 1 base and J dropped 2 bases, with 6 bases sitting between them. The germline V gene has CDR1 SGHDT and CDR2 YYEEEE. The CDR3 DNA reads as TGTGCCAGCAGCTTGCAGGGGAACTATGGCTACACCTTC. Protein product: CASSLQGNYGYTF.

The chain couples TRBV7-3 to TRBJ1-2; 12 bases are a match to TRBD1. The CDR3 runs to 16 residues. V lost 4 bases, J lost 8 bases, and 11 bases stayed unmatched. Germline values: CDR1 SGHTA, CDR2 FQGTGA. The CDR3 loop reads CASSYGTGGGVRGYTF. CDR3 DNA sequence: TGTGCCAGCAGCTACGGGACAGGGGGCGGTGTGAGGGGCTACACCTTC.

This clone was observed once. Other DNA sequences of this sample code for an identical CDR3. This rearrangement joins TRBV5-1 to TRBJ2-2; tentative D call: TRBD1 (6 bases). Germline values: CDR1 SGHRS, CDR2 YFSETQ. The V end was cut by 0 bases, the J end by 4 bases, with 10 bases between. The CDR3 length is 15 residues. CDR3 protein: CASSLGGGLTGELFF. CDR3 DNA sequence: TGCGCCAGCAGCTTGGGAGGGGGTCTCACCGGGGAGCTGTTTTTT.

This chain uses TRBV2 with TRBJ1-5; D is undetermined. This CDR3 is built from 13 residues. Germline assignment: CDR1 SNHLY and CDR2 FYNNEI. V dropped 8 bases and J dropped 3 bases, with 11 bases sitting between them. This CDR3 reads CASLLNSNQPQHF. CDR3 DNA: TGTGCCAGCCTCCTCAATTCCAATCAGCCCCAGCATTTT.

The V and J genes are TRBV2 and TRBJ1-3; a possible D gene is TRBD1 (6 bases). The V gene lost 5 bases and the J gene lost 0 bases, with 14 bases spanning the gap. The CDR3 totals 16 residues. Germline CDR1 is SNHLY and CDR2 is FYNNEI. The CDR3 loop is CASSSGTPGSGNTIYF. In DNA form, the CDR3 reads TGTGCCAGCAGTTCCGGGACACCCGGCTCTGGAAACACCATATATTTT.

The V gene is TRBV19, the J gene TRBJ1-6, with TRBD1 matching 8 bases. Germline trimming cut 5 bases from V and 10 bases from J; bases unmatched to any gene: 7. The CDR3 has 14 residues. Germline CDR1 is LNHDA and CDR2 is SQIVND (reference sequence). The CDR3 sequence is CASSWTGFKSPLHF. The CDR3 DNA is TGTGCCAGTAGTTGGACAGGGTTTAAATCACCCCTCCACTTT.

This sequence joins TRBV7-2 and TRBJ1-2; D is unclear. This CDR3 is built from 15 residues. From germline, CDR1 is SGHTA and CDR2 FQGNSA. The V end was cut by 5 bases, the J end by 2 bases, with 15 bases between. The CDR3 loop reads CASSAPGRVNYGYTF. As DNA, the CDR3 is TGTGCCAGCAGCGCCCCGGGGAGGGTAAACTATGGCTACACCTTC.

This chain links TRBV5-1 with TRBJ2-6, with 7 bases lining up with TRBD1. Germline lookup yields CDR1 SGHRS and CDR2 YFSETQ. J gave up 3 bases and V 0 bases, and 6 bases lay outside the gene matches. There are 17 residues in the CDR3. CDR3 nucleotides: TGCGCCAGCAGCTTGGGACAGGGTAAAGGTGGGGCCAACGTCCTGACTTTC. The encoded protein is CASSLGQGKGGANVLTF.

The V gene is TRBV15, the J gene TRBJ2-5; the D is unclear. Germline V lookup: CDR1 LNHNV, CDR2 YYDKDF (reference sequence). The V end was cut by 6 bases, the J end by 1 base, with 12 bases between. CDR3 length: 14 residues. CDR3 region: CATSRHPSQETQYF. The CDR3 region has the DNA TGTGCCACCAGTAGACACCCCTCCCAAGAGACCCAGTACTTC. The entire variable domain, with the rest obtained from reference TRBV15 and TRBJ2-5, is as follows: DAMVIQNPRYQVTQFGKPVTLSCSQTLNHNVMYWYQQKSSQAPKLLFHYYDKDFNNEADTPDNFQSRRPNTSFCFLDIRSPGLGDTAMYLCATSRHPSQETQYFGPGTRLLVL.

This rearrangement joins TRBV4-2 to TRBJ1-5; D is unclear. Germline CDR1 and CDR2: LGHNA and YNFKEQ. V was pared by 5 bases and J by 3 bases, with 8 bases between. CDR3 size: 13 residues. In DNA, the CDR3 is TGTGCCAGCAGCTTCACTACCAATCAGCCCCAGCATTTT. Translated: CASSFTTNQPQHF.

V usage is TRBV6-6 and J usage is TRBJ2-5; 14 positions agree with TRBD2. Germline values: CDR1 MNHNY, CDR2 SVGAGI (reference sequence). The ends lost 8 bases at V and 4 bases at J; junction bases unmatched: 6. The length of the CDR3 is 15 residues. The CDR3 loop is CASGGTSGSRETQYF. In nucleotides, the CDR3 is TGTGCCAGCGGGGGGACTAGCGGGAGTAGAGAGACCCAGTACTTC.

The chain employs TRBV19 and TRBJ1-4, with TRBD1 identical over 9 bases. Germline CDR1 LNHDA, CDR2 SQIVND (reference sequence). The V gene end was trimmed by 6 bases and the J gene end by 7 bases; junction bases not matched to a gene: 6. CDR3 size: 14 residues. The CDR3 DNA follows: TGTGCCAGTAGCACTACAGGGGGCGTTGAAAAACTGTTTTTT. Translated, it gives CASSTTGGVEKLFF.

This clone is a singleton in its sample. The rearrangement uses TRBV7-2 and TRBJ2-5; 7 bases align to TRBD1. Looked up from germline, CDR1 is SGHTA and CDR2 is FQGNSA. This CDR3 has 17 residues. Trimming removed 5 bases from V and 0 bases from J; junction bases left unmatched: 12. CDR3 in amino acids: CASSRPNRGLHQETQYF. For the CDR3, the DNA is TGTGCCAGCAGCCGTCCAAACAGGGGCCTCCACCAAGAGACCCAGTACTTC.

The J gene is TRBJ2-7, the V gene TRBV6-5; 7 nucleotides agree with TRBD1. This CDR3 region has 15 residues. The V and J ends lost 6 bases and 4 bases, in that order; junction bases with no gene match: 12. The germline gives CDR1 MNHEY, CDR2 SVGAGI. The DNA of the CDR3 is TGTGCCAGCAGAACCGGACAGGCGATTCCTTACGAGCAGTACTTC. Translation gives CASRTGQAIPYEQYF.

This clone has a handful of counts. The chain carries TRBV4-1 and TRBJ2-7, with no clear D. The CDR3 loop spans 13 amino acids. CDR1 is MGHRA, CDR2 YSYEKL, per germline. V gave up 0 bases and J gave up 5 bases, with 8 bases separating them. This CDR3 reads CASSQDRQHEQYF. CDR3 nucleotides: TGCGCCAGCAGCCAAGATCGCCAGCACGAGCAGTACTTC.

This chain joins TRBV28 and TRBJ2-3; D is unresolved. V was trimmed by 3 bases and J by 1 base, leaving 8 bases between them. The CDR3 has 14 residues. Germline CDR1 reads MDHEN; CDR2 reads SYDVKM. CDR3 in amino acids: CASSFSPRTDTQYF. CDR3 DNA sequence: TGTGCCAGCAGTTTCTCACCCCGCACAGATACGCAGTATTTT.

The V and J genes are TRBV19 and TRBJ1-1; TRBD1 agrees at 7 bases. Per the germline V gene, CDR1 is LNHDA and CDR2 is SQIVND (reference sequence). Trimming cost V 5 bases and J 5 bases; bases outside gene matches: 5. The CDR3 is 13 residues long. CDR3 in amino acids: CASSSGGRTEAFF. DNA of the CDR3: TGTGCCAGTAGTTCAGGGGGACGAACTGAAGCTTTCTTT.

This clone was seen just once. The chain joins TRBV10-1 to TRBJ2-2; D is possibly TRBD1 or TRBD2 (5 bases each). Trimming removed 8 bases from V and 8 bases from J, with 9 bases in between. The CDR3 has 11 residues. Germline values: CDR1 WNHNN, CDR2 SYGVQD (reference sequence). This CDR3 is CASRGSGELFF. CDR3 nucleotides: TGCGCCAGCCGGGGCTCGGGGGAGCTGTTTTTT.

The gene calls are TRBV5-4 and TRBJ2-6, with 7 bases fitting TRBD2. The junction had 12 bases not matched to a gene; V was cut back by 4 bases and J by 2 bases. Germline CDR1 SGHNT, CDR2 YYREEE (reference sequence). This CDR3 comprises 18 residues. The CDR3 nucleotides are TGTGCCAGCAGCCAGACGGGGGGAGGGAGTACTGGGGCCAACGTCCTGACTTTC. Protein sequence: CASSQTGGGSTGANVLTF.

CDR3 sequence: CASSRGGLGGYNEQFF. The CDR3 DNA follows: TGTGCCAGCAGTCGGGGTGGACTAGGGGGGTACAATGAGCAGTTCTTC. V gene TRBV28 combines with J gene TRBJ2-1; TRBD2 is a possible D gene (7 bases). The germline V and J ends were trimmed by 5 bases and 4 bases, with 18 bases remaining between them. This CDR3 has 16 amino acids. CDR1 is MDHEN and CDR2 is SYDVKM in the germline V gene.

The chain combines TRBV21-1 with TRBJ2-5. The tail of the sequence fits TRBJ2-7 better, so the J call may be wrong. TRBV21-1 is designated a pseudogene. This CDR3 region has 17 residues. CDR3 sequence (DNA): TGTGCCAGCAGCACCCCGAACAAAGATTCTAAAACCTACGAGCAGTACTTC. It codes for CASSTPNKDSKTYEQYF.

The rearrangement uses TRBV6-5 and TRBJ1-3; D remains unclear. The V and J ends lost 2 bases and 2 bases respectively, with 10 bases between them. Looked up from germline, CDR1 is MNHEY and CDR2 is SVGAGI. The CDR3 consists of 15 residues. Here the CDR3 reads CASSYRGVTGNTIYF. DNA of the CDR3: TGTGCCAGCAGTTACCGGGGAGTGACTGGAAACACCATATATTTT.